This T cell receptor (beta chain) stems from a study of blood T cells in healthy people across ages (dated by TCRdb to the mid-2010s). For the wider study: In model experiments, template switching captured about one uniquely barcoded TCR beta cDNA molecule for every two T cells. To avoid experimental bias, donors of different ages were randomly spread across the sequencing lanes. The study measured age-related changes in TCR beta repertoire diversity using deep sequencing normalized with unique cDNA molecular identifiers. For two donors (one aged 18 to 29 and one aged 80 or older), the study analyzed two additional independent replicas of 1 million unique cDNA reads from the same blood draw. The donors were split into four age groups: young (average around 15 years), middle-aged (39), aged (more than 60) and long-lived (roughly 86). Paper-wide results and their limitations: The percentage of naive T cells measured by flow cytometry correlated strongly with observed TCR beta diversity. Estimates of total diversity based on one million sequenced T cells were regarded as lower bounds and as underestimates. Since profiling was done on bulk unsorted PBMCs, naive and antigen-experienced compartments could not be conclusively compared. As age increased, observed TCR beta diversity per million T cells dropped in a roughly linear way, and a significant reduction was already evident by age 40. Because donor CMV infection status was unknown, age-related changes in expanded clonotypes were potentially confounded. Compared with the aged group, the long-lived group had more naive CD4+ T cells, fewer expanded clones and increased TCR diversity, a pattern suggesting age selection.

V loses 2 bases of germline sequence and J loses 3 bases, and the interval between the two ends is 18 bases. Its CDR3 holds 17 amino acids, cysteine through phenylalanine. The only DNA kept is the CDR3, 51 bases in frame from the first base. CDR1 and CDR2 were assigned from the germline V gene as SGHRS and YFSETQ. Library preparation employed 5' RACE. The sequencer was an Illumina HiSeq 2500. A second PCR of about 7 to 12 cycles was performed with a sample-barcoded 5' primer and a J-beta primer mix. Each TCR beta cDNA molecule received a unique molecular identifier from a template-switch 5' adaptor carrying 12 random nucleotides. At least 2.5 million CDR3-containing paired-end reads were obtained from each sample. First-strand cDNA synthesis was performed from all RNA using the Mint cDNA synthesis kit, with priming by a TRBC-specific oligonucleotide. After uracil-DNA glycosylase treatment, a first 18-cycle PCR used universal primers M1SS and BC2_uni_R on all cDNA. Per the authors' processing: For normalization, 1 million high-quality reads, each with a distinct molecular identifier, were randomly selected from each sample. Instead of being binned into consensus sequences, reads that shared molecular identifiers were thrown out. MiTCR, run with a Q25 quality threshold and the strictest error-elimination algorithm, handled CDR3 identification, clonotype clustering and error correction. Lower-bound total TCR beta diversity was estimated with a nonparametric unseen species model using Euler transformation. TCRdb reprocessed the public reads (quality trimming at Q25 with fastp, clone calling with MiXCR) and kept in-frame beta chains. Entries that share a CDR3 protein sequence are merged under the most common genes and DNA. The V and J calls were not made by the authors but by TCRdb's processing. Within this sample are about 1.1 million distinct CDR3 sequences, with more than 30% of them counted one time only. The ten largest clonotypes hold under 15% of the sample.

The donors were a few dozen Caucasian individuals from Russia, aged roughly 6 to 90 years, who were systemically healthy. Ten milliliters of peripheral blood were drawn from each donor into EDTA-treated Vacutainer tubes. PBMCs were isolated by Ficoll-Paque density-gradient centrifugation, with at least 6.5 million obtained per sample. Trizol reagent was used to extract total RNA from PBMCs, with at least 6 micrograms per sample. For every donor, an aliquot of PBMCs went through flow cytometry to measure the percentages of naive CD45RAhigh/CD27high T cells. To note about this clonotype: This receptor's antigen is unknown. No quality values exist for individual bases; no much larger clone is one base distant.

This clonotype was obtained from a man younger than 35 in good health. Recombination joined TRBV5-1 with TRBJ2-1; the D gene is unclear. The sequenced sample consisted of blood. The CDR3 protein is CASSFYGPPDVYNEQFF. In nucleotides, the sequence is TGCGCCAGCAGCTTCTACGGACCCCCGGACGTCTACAATGAGCAGTTCTTC. Extended through the reference TRBV5-1 and TRBJ2-1 proteins, this CDR3 yields the full variable domain: KAGVTQTPRYLIKTRGQQVTLSCSPISGHRSVSWYQQTPGQGLQFLFEYFSETQRNKGNFPGRFSGRQFSNSRSEMNVSTLELGDSALYLCASSFYGPPDVYNEQFFGPGTRLTVL.